This is a list of T cell receptor beta chains from one sample in a study of cytomegalovirus exposure and HLA in healthy donors. Assay: immunoSEQ multiplex PCR; the TCRdb copy retains only in-frame clones and omits some. This repertoire includes 200,000 or so clones. Sequencing input: PBMCs. Receptors originate from a girl aged 2 to 10 in good health and CMV-seropositive. Both conserved end residues are part of each CDR3. Fields, in order: D gene, J gene, V gene, CDR3 DNA, CDR3 protein. D genes are given only for firm matches.

TRBD1 | TRBJ1-2 | TRBV7-3 | TGTGCCAGCAGCTTGACAGGGGGCGCAGAGGGCTACACCTTC | CASSLTGGAEGYTF
NA | TRBJ1-2 | TRBV6-1 | TGTGCCAGCAGTGCGGACACTAACTATGGCTACACCTTC | CASSADTNYGYTF
NA | TRBJ1-5 | TRBV6-5 | TGTGCCAGCAGTTACGCGGTGGATCAGCCCCAGCATTTT | CASSYAVDQPQHF
NA | TRBJ1-5 | TRBV13 | TGTGCCAGCAGCTTAGGGCTTAGAGCGAATCAGCCCCAGCATTTT | CASSLGLRANQPQHF
TRBD1 | TRBJ2-7 | TRBV4-2 | TGTGCCAGCAGCGCCTGGAACCAGGGGGAGACCTACGAGCAGTACTTC | CASSAWNQGETYEQYF
TRBD1 | TRBJ2-3 | TRBV5-6 | TGTGCCAGCAGCCCGGCGTCGGGACAGACTAGCACAGATACGCAGTATTTT | CASSPASGQTSTDTQYF
TRBD2 | TRBJ2-7 | TRBV28 | TGTGCCATCGACCCCCCAGCGGGAGGACCCTACGAGCAGTACTTC | CAIDPPAGGPYEQYF
NA | TRBJ1-2 | TRBV28 | TGTGCCAGCTGCCTAGGCTCCGGGATGGAAATTGGCTACACCTTC | CASCLGSGMEIGYTF
TRBD1 | TRBJ1-4 | TRBV9 | TGTGCCAGCAGCACCCACCGACAGGGGAATGAAAAACTGTTTTTT | CASSTHRQGNEKLFF
TRBD1 | TRBJ1-2 | TRBV5-4 | TGTGCCAGCAGCTGGGGACAGGGAGCTAACTATGGCTACACCTTC | CASSWGQGANYGYTF
NA | TRBJ1-5 | TRBV28 | TGTGCCAGCAGTCCCCCTTTTCAGACAGGAGACAATCAGCCCCAGCATTTT | CASSPPFQTGDNQPQHF
NA | TRBJ1-1 | TRBV5-1 | TGCGCCAGCAGCTCCAACCTACGGGGAAGAAGAGTGTTTAGCACTGAAGCTTTCTTT | CASSSNLRGRRVFSTEAFF
NA | TRBJ2-5 | TRBV5-1 | TGCGCCAGCAGCTTGGCCGAGTTGGGGAGAGAGACCCAGTACTTC | CASSLAELGRETQYF
TRBD2 | TRBJ2-7 | TRBV19 | TGTGCCAGTAGTAGGACTAGCGGCACCTACGAGCAGTACTTC | CASSRTSGTYEQYF
NA | TRBJ2-7 | TRBV28 | TGTGCCAGCAGTTTAGCGGGCTTACGTTATGGGACCTACGAGCAGTACTTC | CASSLAGLRYGTYEQYF
NA | TRBJ2-7 | TRBV15 | TGTGCCACCAGCAGTAACTACGAGCAGTACTTC | CATSSNYEQYF
NA | TRBJ1-1 | TRBV5-8 | TGTGCCAGCAGACTTCGACAGGAAGCTTTCTTT | CASRLRQEAFF
TRBD1 | TRBJ1-1 | TRBV6-6 | TGTGCCAGCATGTATCAGGGGGGCACTGAAGCTTTCTTT | CASMYQGGTEAFF